This T cell receptor beta chain was sequenced during a study of T cell responses to AZD1222 COVID-19 vaccine. At the level of the study: It was second doses at about 4 or about 12 weeks that were pooled. Overall study results and limits: Recipients of AZD1222 seropositive at baseline numbered only 6 or 7.

Sequencing used immunoSEQ multiplex PCR; TCRdb keeps in-frame clones, though not all of them. The repertoire holds over 100,000 clones, with 86% as singletons. Trimming stripped 4 bases from V and 3 bases from J, with 16 bases between. CDR1 SGDLS and CDR2 YYNGEE come from the germline V gene. CDR3 length: 15 amino acids. As concerns this clone: Its antigen is as yet unknown.

The starting material was peripheral blood, obtained on day 0 of AZD1222 vaccination. This sequence was found in an adult in good health. This chain links TRBV9 with TRBJ1-1; D remains unclear. In nucleotides, the CDR3 is TGTGCCAGCAGCCCAGGTCTTTTCCCCGACACTGAAGCTTTCTTT. It encodes CASSPGLFPDTEAFF. Based on the CDR3 plus reference TRBV9 and TRBJ1-1, the full variable domain is DSGVTQTPKHLITATGQRVTLRCSPRSGDLSVYWYQQSLDQGLQFLIQYYNGEERAKGNILERFSAQQFPDLHSELNLSSLELGDSALYFCASSPGLFPDTEAFFGQGTRLTVV.